This paragraph reports one TCR beta chain. The antigen remains unidentified. Primers included in the PCR were 60 Vbeta and 13 Jbeta primers. Assay used: immunoSEQ multiplex PCR; TCRdb lists only in-frame clones, some missing. Altogether fewer than 120,000 clones are present, approximately 82% being singletons, with the ten largest covering 13%. The trim removed 1 base at V and 5 bases at J, leaving 5 bases unmatched. Germline V gene sequence: CDR1 SEHNR, CDR2 FQNEAQ (reference sequence). The CDR3 is 16 residues long. The entry originates in a study of cytomegalovirus exposure and HLA in healthy donors. Whole-study results and caveats: When analyzed later, the rates of TCR association showed variation by HLA locus, with DRB1 the most and HLA-C the fewest. Presence/absence comparisons presumed near-even sequencing depth among donors.

This TCR was sampled from a man younger than 40 in good health and CMV-seropositive. The gene calls are TRBV7-9 and TRBJ2-1, with 10 bases fitting TRBD1. Material: PBMCs. The DNA for the CDR3 is TGTGCCAGCAGCTTAGTAGTCGGGACAGGGGACAATGAGCAGTTCTTC. This sequence encodes CASSLVVGTGDNEQFF.